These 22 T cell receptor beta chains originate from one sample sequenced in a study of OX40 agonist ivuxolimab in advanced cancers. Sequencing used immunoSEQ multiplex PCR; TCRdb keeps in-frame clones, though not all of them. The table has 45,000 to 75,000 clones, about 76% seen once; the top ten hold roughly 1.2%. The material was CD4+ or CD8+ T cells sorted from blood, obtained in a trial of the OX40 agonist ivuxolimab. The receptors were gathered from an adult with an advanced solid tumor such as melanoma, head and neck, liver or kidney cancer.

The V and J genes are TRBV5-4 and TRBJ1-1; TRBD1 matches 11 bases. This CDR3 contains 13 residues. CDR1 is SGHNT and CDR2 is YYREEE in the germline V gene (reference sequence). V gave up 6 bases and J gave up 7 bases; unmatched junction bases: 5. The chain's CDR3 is CASNRDRGNEAFF. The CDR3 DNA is TGTGCCAGCAACCGGGACAGGGGGAATGAAGCTTTCTTT.

The CDR3 here is CASSTQGVFSGYTF. The CDR3 DNA is TGTGCCAGCAGCACCCAGGGTGTCTTTTCTGGCTACACCTTC. The chain has TRBV6-5 and TRBJ1-2; tentative D call: TRBD1 (5 bases). The germline V gene has CDR1 MNHEY and CDR2 SVGAGI. With 6 bases removed from V and 7 bases from J, the gap between germline ends came to 18 bases. CDR3 size: 14 residues.

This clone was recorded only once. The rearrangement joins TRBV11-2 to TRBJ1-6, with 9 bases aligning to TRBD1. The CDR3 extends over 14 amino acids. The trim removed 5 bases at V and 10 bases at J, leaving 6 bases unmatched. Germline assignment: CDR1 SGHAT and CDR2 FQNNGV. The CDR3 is CASSQGTGWSPLHF. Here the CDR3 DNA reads TGTGCCAGCAGCCAGGGGACAGGGTGGTCACCCCTCCACTTT.

CDR3 in amino acids: CATSQTGSGTEAFF. The CDR3, as DNA: TGTGCCACTTCACAAACCGGGTCGGGCACTGAAGCTTTCTTT. The chain recombines TRBV19 with TRBJ1-1; D gene unclear. Trimming removed 10 bases from V and 4 bases from J, with 19 bases in between. Germline CDR1 reads LNHDA; CDR2 reads SQIVND (reference sequence). The CDR3 is 14 residues long.

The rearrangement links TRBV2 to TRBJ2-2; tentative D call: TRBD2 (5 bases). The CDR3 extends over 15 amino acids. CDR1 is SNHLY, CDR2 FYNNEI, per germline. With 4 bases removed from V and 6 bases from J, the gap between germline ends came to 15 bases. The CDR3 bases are TGTGCCAGCAGTGGTAGAGCGGTAGCTTCCGGGGAGCTGTTTTTT. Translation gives CASSGRAVASGELFF.

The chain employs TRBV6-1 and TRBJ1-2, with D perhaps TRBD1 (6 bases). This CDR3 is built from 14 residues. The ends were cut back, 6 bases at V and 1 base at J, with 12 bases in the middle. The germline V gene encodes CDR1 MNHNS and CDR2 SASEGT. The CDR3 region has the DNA TGTGCCAGCAGGGACGGACAGAATAACTATGGCTACACCTTC. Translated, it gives CASRDGQNNYGYTF.

The CDR3 DNA sequence: TGCGCCAGCAGCTTAGGGACGGAGAAGAGGGAGCCCCAGTACTTC. As protein: CASSLGTEKREPQYF. This chain connects TRBV5-1 to TRBJ2-7; D may match TRBD1 or TRBD2 (5 bases each). Looked up from germline, CDR1 is SGHRS and CDR2 is YFSETQ. This CDR3 has 15 residues. Between the trimmed V and J ends, which lost 2 bases and 10 bases, there was a span of 22 bases.

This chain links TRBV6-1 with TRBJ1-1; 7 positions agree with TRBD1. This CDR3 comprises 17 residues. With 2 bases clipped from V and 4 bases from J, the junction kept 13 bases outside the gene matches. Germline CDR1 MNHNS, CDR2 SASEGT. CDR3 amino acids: CASSELEGAQVSTEAFF. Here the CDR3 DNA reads TGTGCCAGCAGTGAATTGGAGGGGGCGCAGGTTAGCACTGAAGCTTTCTTT.

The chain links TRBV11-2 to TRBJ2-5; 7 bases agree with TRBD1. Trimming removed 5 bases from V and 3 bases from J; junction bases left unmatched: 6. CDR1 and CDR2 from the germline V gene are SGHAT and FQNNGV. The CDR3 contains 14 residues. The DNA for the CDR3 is TGTGCCAGCAGCCCCCAAACAGGGGAAGAGACCCAGTACTTC. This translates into CASSPQTGEETQYF.

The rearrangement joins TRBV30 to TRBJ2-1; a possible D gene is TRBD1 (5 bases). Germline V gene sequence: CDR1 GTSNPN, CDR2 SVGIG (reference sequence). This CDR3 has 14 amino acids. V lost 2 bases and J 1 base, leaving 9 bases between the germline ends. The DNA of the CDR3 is TGTGCCTGGAGTAGACAGCGTTCCTACAATGAGCAGTTCTTC. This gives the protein CAWSRQRSYNEQFF.

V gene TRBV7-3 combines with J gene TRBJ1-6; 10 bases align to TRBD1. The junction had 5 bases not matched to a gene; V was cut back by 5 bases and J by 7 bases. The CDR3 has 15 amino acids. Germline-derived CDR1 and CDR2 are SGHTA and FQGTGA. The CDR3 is CASSRTGQGNSPLHF. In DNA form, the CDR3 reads TGTGCCAGCAGCAGAACGGGACAGGGGAATTCACCCCTCCACTTT.

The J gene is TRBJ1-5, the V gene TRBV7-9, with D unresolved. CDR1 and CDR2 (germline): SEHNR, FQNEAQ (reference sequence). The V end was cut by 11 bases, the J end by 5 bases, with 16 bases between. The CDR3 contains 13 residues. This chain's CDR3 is CASALNSDQPQHF. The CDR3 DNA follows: TGTGCCTCGGCCCTTAATTCGGATCAGCCCCAGCATTTT.

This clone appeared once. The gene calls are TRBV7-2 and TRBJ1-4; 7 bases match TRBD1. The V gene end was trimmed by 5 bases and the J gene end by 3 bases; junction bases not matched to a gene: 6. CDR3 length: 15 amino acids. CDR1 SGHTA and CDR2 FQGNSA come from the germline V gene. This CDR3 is CASSPLGQPNEKLFF. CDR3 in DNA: TGTGCCAGCAGCCCCCTGGGACAGCCTAATGAAAAACTGTTTTTT.

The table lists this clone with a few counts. The CDR3 is CASSPKQTRGAQNEQFF. DNA of the CDR3: TGTGCCAGCAGCCCAAAACAGACCCGCGGGGCTCAAAATGAGCAGTTCTTC. The chain couples TRBV7-9 to TRBJ2-1; D is possibly TRBD2 (6 bases). The CDR3 runs 17 residues. Germline V gene lookup returns CDR1 SEHNR and CDR2 FQNEAQ (reference sequence). Trimming stripped 5 bases from V and 7 bases from J, with 24 bases between.

DNA of the CDR3: TGTGCCAGCAGCTTTGGGGGAACAGATACGCAGTATTTT. Encoded protein: CASSFGGTDTQYF. The chain employs TRBV5-8 and TRBJ2-3, with D perhaps assigned TRBD1 or TRBD2 (5 bases each). CDR3 length: 13 amino acids. The germline gives CDR1 SGHTS, CDR2 YDEGEE. V was cut by 2 bases and J by 3 bases, with 7 bases left in between. Drawing the rest from reference TRBV5-8 and TRBJ2-3, the complete variable domain is EAGVTQSPTHLIKTRGQQATLRCSPISGHTSVYWYQQALGLGLQFLLWYDEGEERNRGNFPPRFSGRQFPNYSSELNVNALELEDSALYLCASSFGGTDTQYFGPGTRLTVL.

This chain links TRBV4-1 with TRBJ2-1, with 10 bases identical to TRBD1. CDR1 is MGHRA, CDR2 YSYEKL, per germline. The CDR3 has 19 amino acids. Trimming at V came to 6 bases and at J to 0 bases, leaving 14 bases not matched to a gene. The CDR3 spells CASRGPRDRGESSYNEQFF. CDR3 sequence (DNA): TGCGCCAGCAGGGGGCCCAGGGACAGGGGCGAAAGCTCCTACAATGAGCAGTTCTTC.

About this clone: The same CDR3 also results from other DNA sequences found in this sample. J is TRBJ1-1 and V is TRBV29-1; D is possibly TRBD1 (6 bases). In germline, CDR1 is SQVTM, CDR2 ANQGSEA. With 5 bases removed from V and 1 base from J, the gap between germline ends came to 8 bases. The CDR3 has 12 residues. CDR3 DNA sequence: TGCAGCGTTCAACAGGGGAACACTGAAGCTTTCTTT. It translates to CSVQQGNTEAFF. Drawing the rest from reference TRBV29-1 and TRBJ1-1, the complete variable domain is SAVISQKPSRDICQRGTSLTIQCQVDSQVTMMFWYRQQPGQSLTLIATANQGSEATYESGFVIDKFPISRPNLTFSTLTVSNMSPEDSSIYLCSVQQGNTEAFFGQGTRLTVV.

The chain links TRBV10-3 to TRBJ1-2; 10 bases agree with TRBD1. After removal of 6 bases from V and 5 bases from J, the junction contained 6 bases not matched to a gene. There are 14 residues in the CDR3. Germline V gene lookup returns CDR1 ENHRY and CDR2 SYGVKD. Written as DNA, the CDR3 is TGTGCCATCAGCGGGGGGACAGGGGCTTATGGCTACACCTTC. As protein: CAISGGTGAYGYTF.

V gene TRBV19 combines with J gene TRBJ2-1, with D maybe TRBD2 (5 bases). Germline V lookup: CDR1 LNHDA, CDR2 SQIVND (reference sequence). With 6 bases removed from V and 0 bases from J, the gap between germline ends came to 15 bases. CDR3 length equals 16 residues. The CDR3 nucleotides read TGTGCCAGTAGAGAAGGAGCGGCCCGCTCCTACAATGAGCAGTTCTTC. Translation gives CASREGAARSYNEQFF.

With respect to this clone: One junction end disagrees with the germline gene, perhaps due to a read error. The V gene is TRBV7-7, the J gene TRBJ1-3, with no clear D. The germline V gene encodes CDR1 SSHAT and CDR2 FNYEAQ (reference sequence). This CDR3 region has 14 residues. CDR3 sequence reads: CASSPSERGNTIYF. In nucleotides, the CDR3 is TGTGCTAGCAGCCCCTCGGAGCGAGGAAACACCATATATTTT. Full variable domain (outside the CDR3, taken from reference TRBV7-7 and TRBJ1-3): GAGVSQSPRYKVTKRGQDVTLRCDPISSHATLYWYQQALGQGPEFLTYFNYEAQPDKSGLPSDRFSAERPEGSISTLTIQRTEQRDSAMYRCASSPSERGNTIYFGEGSWLTVV.

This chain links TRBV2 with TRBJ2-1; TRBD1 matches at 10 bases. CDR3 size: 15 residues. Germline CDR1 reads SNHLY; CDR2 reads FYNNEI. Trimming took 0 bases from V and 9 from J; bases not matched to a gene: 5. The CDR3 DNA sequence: TGTGCCAGCAGTGAAGCGGGACAGGGGTTTGGTGAGCAGTTCTTC. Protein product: CASSEAGQGFGEQFF.

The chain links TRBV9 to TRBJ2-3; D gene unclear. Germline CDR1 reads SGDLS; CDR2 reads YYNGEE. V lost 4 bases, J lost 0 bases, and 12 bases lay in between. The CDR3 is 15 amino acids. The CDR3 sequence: CASSPSHGSTDTQYF. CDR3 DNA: TGTGCCAGCAGCCCATCGCACGGGAGCACAGATACGCAGTATTTT.